This T cell receptor beta chain was profiled in a study of identical twins. The study's findings and limits: It was cross-sectional statistical analysis, not following the same donors, that the conclusions relied on.

The CDR3 length is 14 residues. V dropped 7 bases and J dropped 3 bases, with 13 bases sitting between them. Germline CDR1 is MNHEY and CDR2 is SVGEGT. TCRdb reanalysed the 5' RACE reads using MiXCR and keeps one entry per CDR3 protein. The data show about 480,000 distinct CDR3 sequences, 13% to 15% seen once. This clonotype was recorded a few times. The antigen remains unidentified. The same data also contributed to another study, on yellow fever vaccine responses in identical twins. From that paper: Reports say the vaccine T cell response in twins looked partly convergent and partly personalized.

The chain uses TRBV6-2 or TRBV6-3 and TRBJ1-5; D unresolved. Sequencing was carried out using CD4+ T cells sorted from blood. This clonotype was sampled from a woman aged 18-29 years in good health. The CDR3 nucleotides are TGTGCCAGCACCCGTGACAAGAACAATCAGCCCCAGCATTTT. This translates into CASTRDKNNQPQHF.